The rows below give T cell receptor beta chains drawn from one sample of a study of blood T cells in healthy people across ages. Via MiXCR, TCRdb re-called the 5' RACE reads, giving one row per CDR3 protein. The table records under 2 million distinct CDR3 sequences, approximately 32% of them present only once. The source material was blood. These receptors originate from a woman aged 30 to 39 in good health. Each CDR3 is given with its conserved first and last residue. The order of the fields is CDR3 DNA, CDR3 protein, J gene, clone size, CDR3 length, V gene, D gene. The D gene is left open where the match is weak. Some rows mark clone size as missing; the rest say once, few, many or name a class of expanded clone.

CDR3nt: TGCAGCGTCCGCGAGAATGAAAAACTGTTTTTT
CDR3aa: CSVRENEKLFF
j_gene: TRBJ1-4
abundance: few
len: 11
v_gene: TRBV29-1
d_gene: .

CDR3nt: TGTGCCAGCAGCGCCGGGACTAGATACCAAGAGACCCAGTACTTC
CDR3aa: CASSAGTRYQETQYF
j_gene: TRBJ2-5
abundance: .
len: 15
v_gene: TRBV11-2
d_gene: TRBD2

CDR3nt: TGTGCCAGCAGGAAGGACAGTTGGAGGACAGATACGCAGTATTTT
CDR3aa: CASRKDSWRTDTQYF
j_gene: TRBJ2-3
abundance: .
len: 15
v_gene: TRBV6-5
d_gene: .

CDR3nt: TGTGCCAGCACCATTTTCCCTGGTAGCTACGAGCAGTACTTC
CDR3aa: CASTIFPGSYEQYF
j_gene: TRBJ2-7
abundance: .
len: 14
v_gene: TRBV12-3/TRBV12-4
d_gene: .

CDR3nt: TGCGCCAGCAGCTTGAACTCCGGGGTTTATACAGATACGCAGTATTTT
CDR3aa: CASSLNSGVYTDTQYF
j_gene: TRBJ2-3
abundance: .
len: 16
v_gene: TRBV5-1
d_gene: .

CDR3nt: TGTGCCAGCAGCATTGGGCTAGCGGGGCTATCATTCTCTGGGGCCAACGTCCTGACTTTC
CDR3aa: CASSIGLAGLSFSGANVLTF
j_gene: TRBJ2-6
abundance: .
len: 20
v_gene: TRBV5-6
d_gene: TRBD2

CDR3nt: TGCGCCGGCAGCTTGGGCGGGACTAGCGGAGGGGTCCTCACAGATACGCAGTATTTT
CDR3aa: CAGSLGGTSGGVLTDTQYF
j_gene: TRBJ2-3
abundance: .
len: 19
v_gene: TRBV5-1
d_gene: TRBD2

CDR3nt: TGTGCCAGCAGCGGCCCCTCTTTGAGCTCCTACAATGAGCAGTTCTTC
CDR3aa: CASSGPSLSSYNEQFF
j_gene: TRBJ2-1
abundance: .
len: 16
v_gene: TRBV2
d_gene: .

CDR3nt: TGCAGCGTTGATATTCAGGGACAGATGAACACTGAAGCTTTCTTT
CDR3aa: CSVDIQGQMNTEAFF
j_gene: TRBJ1-1
abundance: .
len: 15
v_gene: TRBV29-1
d_gene: TRBD1

CDR3nt: TGTGCCAGCAGCCTGGGGAGTACCTACGAGCAGTACTTC
CDR3aa: CASSLGSTYEQYF
j_gene: TRBJ2-7
abundance: many
len: 13
v_gene: TRBV27
d_gene: .

CDR3nt: TGTGCCAGCAGCTTGGCTGGACAGTACTATGGCTACACCTTC
CDR3aa: CASSLAGQYYGYTF
j_gene: TRBJ1-2
abundance: .
len: 14
v_gene: TRBV5-6
d_gene: .

CDR3nt: TGTGCCAGCAGTTTAGGCCCGGGCGGGAGCTTCCAGCCCCAGCATTTT
CDR3aa: CASSLGPGGSFQPQHF
j_gene: TRBJ1-5
abundance: once
len: 16
v_gene: TRBV27
d_gene: .

CDR3nt: TGTGCCATCACCCCGCGGGGGGGACTAGCGGCTAATGAGCAGTTCTTC
CDR3aa: CAITPRGGLAANEQFF
j_gene: TRBJ2-1
abundance: .
len: 16
v_gene: TRBV10-3
d_gene: TRBD2

CDR3nt: TGTGCCAGCAGCTTCGCCGCAAATAACTATGGCTACACCTTC
CDR3aa: CASSFAANNYGYTF
j_gene: TRBJ1-2
abundance: .
len: 14
v_gene: TRBV7-2
d_gene: .

CDR3nt: TGTGCCAGCTTGGGCGGGGTCTCCTACGAGCAGTACTTC
CDR3aa: CASLGGVSYEQYF
j_gene: TRBJ2-7
abundance: once
len: 13
v_gene: TRBV28
d_gene: .

CDR3nt: TGCGCCAGCAGTGAGGGGTTCGTCAACAACTATGGCTACACCTTC
CDR3aa: CASSEGFVNNYGYTF
j_gene: TRBJ1-2
abundance: .
len: 15
v_gene: TRBV10-2
d_gene: .

CDR3nt: TGCGCCAGCAGCTTGGTAGGGACCGCTAGCACAGATACGCAGTATTTT
CDR3aa: CASSLVGTASTDTQYF
j_gene: TRBJ2-3
abundance: .
len: 16
v_gene: TRBV5-1
d_gene: .

CDR3nt: TGTGCCAGCAGGGACAGGATGAAGGACATTCAGTACTTC
CDR3aa: CASRDRMKDIQYF
j_gene: TRBJ2-4
abundance: .
len: 13
v_gene: TRBV6-1
d_gene: TRBD1

CDR3nt: TGCAGTGCTCCGATGGACGTCCAATATGGCTACACCTTC
CDR3aa: CSAPMDVQYGYTF
j_gene: TRBJ1-2
abundance: few
len: 13
v_gene: TRBV20-1
d_gene: .

CDR3nt: TGTGCCAGCAGTTTCGGGGACAGGGGTGGTTCACCCCTCCACTTT
CDR3aa: CASSFGDRGGSPLHF
j_gene: TRBJ1-6
abundance: few
len: 15
v_gene: TRBV27
d_gene: TRBD1

CDR3nt: TGTGCCAGCAGCTTGGTGGTCGGGGCCTACGAGCAGTACTTC
CDR3aa: CASSLVVGAYEQYF
j_gene: TRBJ2-7
abundance: .
len: 14
v_gene: TRBV7-6
d_gene: .

CDR3nt: TGTGCCAGCAGCCCCCGGTTGGTAGCGGTTAACTACAATGAGCAGTTCTTC
CDR3aa: CASSPRLVAVNYNEQFF
j_gene: TRBJ2-1
abundance: .
len: 17
v_gene: TRBV9
d_gene: .